The TCR beta chain under discussion was sequenced for a study of radiation and T cells in renal cell carcinoma. Study-wide results and caveats: In blood, top tumor clones expanded by 2 weeks, shrinking by 4.

Points on this clone: Antigen specificity is unknown.

The data were produced by immunoSEQ multiplex PCR, yet TCRdb's version contains in-frame clones alone and is incomplete. This sample has tens of thousands of clones, with around 78% found just once. Time point described: blood 4 weeks post-SBRT, at nephrectomy. As to treatment: 15 Gy SBRT to primary tumor, nephrectomy 4 weeks later. Nephrectomy followed 15 Gy stereotactic body radiation by 4 weeks. Blood was sampled at baseline, 2 weeks and 4 weeks after SBRT. The tumor was a clear cell renal cell carcinoma. The V end was cut by 0 bases, the J end by 7 bases, with 16 bases between. Germline V gene lookup returns CDR1 LGHNA and CDR2 YNFKEQ. The CDR3 runs 16 residues.

The sequence came from a woman aged 55-75 years with renal cell carcinoma. The V and J genes are TRBV4-2 and TRBJ1-5; D unclear. The sequencing here drew on blood, taken from a patient whose treatment included radiotherapy and nephrectomy. CDR3 sequence reads: CASSQDPDSLRQPQHF. In DNA, the CDR3 is TGTGCCAGCAGCCAAGACCCGGACTCTTTAAGGCAGCCCCAGCATTTT.